This TCR beta chain was recorded in a study of human T cells and chemical hapten exposure. Study-wide background: A patient group, mainly female, showed alopecia areata, totalis or universalis. Study results and limitations: Among expanded TCRs, significantly more large CDR3 similarity clusters formed than among controls.

About this clonotype itself: The antigen remains unidentified.

Time point indicated: pre-sensitization, week 0. Treatment denoted: therapeutic diphenylcyclopropenone sensitization with weekly scalp DPC. People who gave samples had alopecia, were 18 to 70 years old, and were suitable for DPC. During construction of the library, unique molecular identifiers were attached to individual cDNA molecules for quantitative, reproducible TCR counting. TCRdb independently ran MiXCR on the RACE reads; one entry per CDR3 protein. The table lists 180,000 or so distinct CDR3 sequences, roughly 30% of them singletons, with less than 3% in the top ten. This TCR derives from a young woman with alopecia areata. Some clones in this sample may be carry-over from other donors' samples. The sample consisted of whole blood, taken in connection with sensitization to the hapten diphenylcyclopropenone (DPC).

DNA of the CDR3: TGTGCCAGCAGTGAACCGTCCAGCTACGAGCAGTACTTC. Translation: CASSEPSSYEQYF. The chain joins TRBV25-1 to TRBJ2-7; no clear D gene. Germline lookup yields CDR1 MGHDK and CDR2 SYGVNS. V lost 2 bases and J lost 3, with 8 bases in between. The CDR3 totals 13 residues.